This T cell receptor (beta chain) was recorded in a study of T-cell memory formation after mild COVID-19. Study observations and caveats: CM and EM subsets held most contracting CD4+ clones; EMRA held CD8+ ones. Among clones contracting day 15 to 85, CD4/CD8 was balanced, whereas later expanders leaned CD4+. The authors did not confirm SARS-CoV-2 specificity of second-wave clones peaking day 37.

This clonotype has a handful of counts. Its antigen is still unknown. Germline lookup yields CDR1 MNHNY and CDR2 SVGAGI (reference sequence). This CDR3 spans 13 amino acids. With 6 bases removed from V and 7 bases from J, the gap between germline ends came to 15 bases. TCR alpha and TCR beta cDNA libraries with sample barcodes and UMIs came from 5'RACE using constant-segment primers. Using its own MiXCR run on the 5' RACE reads, TCRdb lists one record per CDR3 protein. This sample has roughly 190,000 distinct CDR3 sequences, with 10% to 13% found just once. Sequencing was carried out using PBMCs or a T cell subset sorted from them (not recorded which). This receptor was taken from a young man who had mild COVID-19 (a few samples of this study predate the infection). Cell type and time point are not known. The chain recombines TRBV6-6 with TRBJ1-2, with D hard to call. The CDR3 DNA reads TGTGCCAGCAGCTCCCCTGTTAGAGGTGGCTACACCTTC. Its protein product is CASSSPVRGGYTF.